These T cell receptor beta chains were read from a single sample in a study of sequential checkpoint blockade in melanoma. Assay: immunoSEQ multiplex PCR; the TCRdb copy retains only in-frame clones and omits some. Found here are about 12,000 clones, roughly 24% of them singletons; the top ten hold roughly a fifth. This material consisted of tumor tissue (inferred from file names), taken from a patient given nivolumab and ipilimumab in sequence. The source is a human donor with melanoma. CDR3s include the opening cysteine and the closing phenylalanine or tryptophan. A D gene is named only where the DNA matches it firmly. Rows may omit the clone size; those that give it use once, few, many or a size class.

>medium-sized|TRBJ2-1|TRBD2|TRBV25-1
TGTGCCAGCTCAAGTCTAGCGGGGGACGGGAATGAGCAGTTCTTC
CASSSLAGDGNEQFF
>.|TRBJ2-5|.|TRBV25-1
TGTGCCAGCCGATTTCCGGGACTCCAAGAGACCCAGTACTTC
CASRFPGLQETQYF
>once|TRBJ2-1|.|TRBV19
TGTGCCAGTAGTATTAAAGGACCCGGCGATGAGCAGTTCTTC
CASSIKGPGDEQFF
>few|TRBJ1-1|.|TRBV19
TGTGCCAGTAGTATCACTCTCAGGGGCACTGAAGCTTTCTTT
CASSITLRGTEAFF
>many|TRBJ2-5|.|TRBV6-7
TGTGCCAGCAGTTACGGGGAGACCCAGTACTTC
CASSYGETQYF
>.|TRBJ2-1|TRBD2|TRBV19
TGTGCCACCAAGACTAGCGGGGGGGCCGGTCCCAGTGAGCAGTTCTTC
CATKTSGGAGPSEQFF
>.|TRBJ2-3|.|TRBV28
TGTGCCAGCAGTGGACAGACAGATACGCAGTATTTT
CASSGQTDTQYF
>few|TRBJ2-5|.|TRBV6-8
TGTGCCAGCAGTTACAGGGTGGGGGAGACCCAGTACTTC
CASSYRVGETQYF
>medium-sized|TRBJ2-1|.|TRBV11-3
TGTGCCAGCAGCCTATCGGGTCAGTCCTACAATGAGCAGTTCTTC
CASSLSGQSYNEQFF
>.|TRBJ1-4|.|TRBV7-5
TGTGCCAGCAGCCCCTGGACAGGGGAAACAGGAACTAATGAAAAACTGTTTTTT
CASSPWTGETGTNEKLFF
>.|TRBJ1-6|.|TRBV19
TGTGCCAGTAGGGTCTACTATAATTCACCCCTCCACTTT
CASRVYYNSPLHF
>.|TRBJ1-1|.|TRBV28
TGTGCCAGCAGTCTGGGGGACACTGAAGCTTTCTTT
CASSLGDTEAFF
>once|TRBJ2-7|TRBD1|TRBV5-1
TGCGCCAGCAGCCCGGCAGTGGGGCAGGGGGTCTACGAGCAGTACTTC
CASSPAVGQGVYEQYF
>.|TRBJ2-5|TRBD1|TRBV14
TGTGCCAGCAGCGTATCAAGGGGGCGCGGGGAGACCCAGTACTTC
CASSVSRGRGETQYF
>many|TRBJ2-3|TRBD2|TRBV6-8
TGTGCCAGCAGTGACGGGGGGGCCACAGATACGCAGTATTTT
CASSDGGATDTQYF
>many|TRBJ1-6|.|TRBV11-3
TGTGCCAGCAGCTCCGGGACGCTGTTAATCCCCCTCCACTTT
CASSSGTLLIPLHF
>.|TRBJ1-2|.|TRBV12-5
TGTGCCATCAGGAGGGACTATGGCTACACCTTC
CAIRRDYGYTF
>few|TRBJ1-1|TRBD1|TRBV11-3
TGTGCCAGCAGCCTACCCTCAGGGGGGGGCACTGAAGCTTTCTTT
CASSLPSGGGTEAFF
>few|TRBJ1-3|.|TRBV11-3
TGTGCCAGCAGCCCCGGGACACCGGCGGACACCATATATTTT
CASSPGTPADTIYF
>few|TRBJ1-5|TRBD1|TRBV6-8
TGTGCCACCGCGGGGGAGGGGGCACGCAATCAGCCCCAGCATTTT
CATAGEGARNQPQHF
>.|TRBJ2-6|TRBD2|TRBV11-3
TGTGCCAGCAGCTTGGTACTAGCGGGGGTGGCTGGGGCCAACGTCCTGACTTTC
CASSLVLAGVAGANVLTF
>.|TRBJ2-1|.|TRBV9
TGTGCCAGCAGCGTAGGACTCACCGGCGTGATGTATGAGCAGTTCTTC
CASSVGLTGVMYEQFF
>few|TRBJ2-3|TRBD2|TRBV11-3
TGTGCCAGCAGCATAGATAGCGGGGGGGCAGATACGCAGTATTTT
CASSIDSGGADTQYF
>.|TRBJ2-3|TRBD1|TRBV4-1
TGCGCCAGCAGCCACGGGACAGGGAGCACAGATACGCAGTATTTT
CASSHGTGSTDTQYF
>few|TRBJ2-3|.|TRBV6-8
TGTGCCAGCAGTGACGCCCGGGGGAGTTTCACAGATACGCAGTATTTT
CASSDARGSFTDTQYF
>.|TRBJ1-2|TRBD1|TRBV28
TGTGCCCATCCGGCCCCACAGGGGGCGGATGGCTACACCTTC
CAHPAPQGADGYTF